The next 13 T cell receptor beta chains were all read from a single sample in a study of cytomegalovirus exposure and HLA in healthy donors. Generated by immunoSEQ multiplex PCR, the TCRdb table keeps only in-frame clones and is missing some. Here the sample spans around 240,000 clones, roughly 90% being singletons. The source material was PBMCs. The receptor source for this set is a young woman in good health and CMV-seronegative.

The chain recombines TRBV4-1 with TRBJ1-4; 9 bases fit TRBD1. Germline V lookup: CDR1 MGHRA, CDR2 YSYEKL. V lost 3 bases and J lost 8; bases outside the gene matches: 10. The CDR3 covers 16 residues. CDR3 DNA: TGCGCCAGCAGCCACGTCTTACAGGGGGCGAGAGAAAAACTGTTTTTT. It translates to CASSHVLQGAREKLFF.

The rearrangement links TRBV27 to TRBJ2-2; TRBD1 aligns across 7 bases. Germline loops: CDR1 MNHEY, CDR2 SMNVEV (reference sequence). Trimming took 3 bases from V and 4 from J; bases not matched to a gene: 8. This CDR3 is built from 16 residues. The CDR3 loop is CASSFRQGAFTGELFF. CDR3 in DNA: TGTGCCAGCAGTTTTAGACAGGGCGCTTTCACCGGGGAGCTGTTTTTT.

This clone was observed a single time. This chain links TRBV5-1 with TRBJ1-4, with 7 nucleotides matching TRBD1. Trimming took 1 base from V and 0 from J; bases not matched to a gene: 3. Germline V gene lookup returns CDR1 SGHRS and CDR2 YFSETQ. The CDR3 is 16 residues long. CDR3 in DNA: TGCGCCAGCAGCTTGCATGGACAGGCAACTAATGAAAAACTGTTTTTT. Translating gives CASSLHGQATNEKLFF.

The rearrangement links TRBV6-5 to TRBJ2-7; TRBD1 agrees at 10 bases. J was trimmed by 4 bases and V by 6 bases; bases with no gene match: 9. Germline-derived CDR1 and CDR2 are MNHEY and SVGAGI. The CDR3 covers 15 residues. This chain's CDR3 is CASRPRQGAVYEQYV. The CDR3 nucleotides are TGTGCCAGCAGACCACGACAGGGGGCAGTTTACGAGCAGTACGTC.

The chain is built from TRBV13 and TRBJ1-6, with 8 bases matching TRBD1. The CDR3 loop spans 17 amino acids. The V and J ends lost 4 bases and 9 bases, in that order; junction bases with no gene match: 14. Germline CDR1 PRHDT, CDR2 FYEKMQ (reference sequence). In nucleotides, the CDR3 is TGTGCCAGCAGCTCCAGCCCCCATACAGGGGGTTCTTCACCCCTCCACTTT. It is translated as CASSSSPHTGGSSPLHF.

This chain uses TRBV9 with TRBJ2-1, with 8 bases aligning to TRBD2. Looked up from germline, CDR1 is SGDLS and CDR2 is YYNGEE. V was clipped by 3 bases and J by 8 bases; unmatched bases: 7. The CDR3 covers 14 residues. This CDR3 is CASSAIGGAYEQFF. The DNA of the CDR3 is TGTGCCAGCAGCGCTATCGGGGGGGCCTATGAGCAGTTCTTC.

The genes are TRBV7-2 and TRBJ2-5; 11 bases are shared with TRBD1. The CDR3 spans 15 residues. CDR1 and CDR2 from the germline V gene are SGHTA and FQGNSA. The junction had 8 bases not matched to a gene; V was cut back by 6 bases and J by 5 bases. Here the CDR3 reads CASRSGTGGFETQYF. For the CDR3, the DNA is TGTGCCAGCAGGTCCGGGACAGGGGGTTTTGAGACCCAGTACTTC.

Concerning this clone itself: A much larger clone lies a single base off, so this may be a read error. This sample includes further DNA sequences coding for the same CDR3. CDR3: CASSDGTNTGELFF. As DNA, the CDR3 is TGTGCCAGCAGTGACGGGACTAACACCGGGGAGCTGTTTTTT. V is TRBV6-4 and J is TRBJ2-2; a weak D match, TRBD2 (6 bases). The V and J ends lost 2 bases and 2 bases respectively, with 6 bases between them. This CDR3 comprises 14 residues. Germline V gene sequence: CDR1 MRHNA, CDR2 SNTAGT.

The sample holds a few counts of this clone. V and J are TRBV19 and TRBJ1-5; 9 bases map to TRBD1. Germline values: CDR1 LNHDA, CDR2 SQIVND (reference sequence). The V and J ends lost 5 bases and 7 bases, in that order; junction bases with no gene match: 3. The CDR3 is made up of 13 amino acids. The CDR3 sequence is CASSQTGGQPQHF. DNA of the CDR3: TGTGCCAGTAGTCAGACAGGGGGGCAGCCCCAGCATTTT.

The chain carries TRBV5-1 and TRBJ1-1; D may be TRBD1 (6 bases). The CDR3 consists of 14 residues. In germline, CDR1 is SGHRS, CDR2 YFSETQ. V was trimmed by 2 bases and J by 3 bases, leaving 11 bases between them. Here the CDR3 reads CASSLQGGDTEAFF. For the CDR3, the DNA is TGCGCCAGCAGCTTACAGGGTGGTGACACTGAAGCTTTCTTT. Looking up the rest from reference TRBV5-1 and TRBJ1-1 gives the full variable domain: KAGVTQTPRYLIKTRGQQVTLSCSPISGHRSVSWYQQTPGQGLQFLFEYFSETQRNKGNFPGRFSGRQFSNSRSEMNVSTLELGDSALYLCASSLQGGDTEAFFGQGTRLTVV.

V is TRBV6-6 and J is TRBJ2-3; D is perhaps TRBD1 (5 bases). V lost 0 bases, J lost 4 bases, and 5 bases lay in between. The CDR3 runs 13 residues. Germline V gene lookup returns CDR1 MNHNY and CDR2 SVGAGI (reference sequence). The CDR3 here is CASSYSGPDTQYF. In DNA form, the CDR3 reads TGTGCCAGCAGTTACTCGGGGCCAGATACGCAGTATTTT.

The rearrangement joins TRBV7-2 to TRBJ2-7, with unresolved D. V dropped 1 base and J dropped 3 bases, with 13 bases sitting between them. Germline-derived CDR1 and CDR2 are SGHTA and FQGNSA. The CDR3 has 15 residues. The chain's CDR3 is CASSLGSDRFYEQYF. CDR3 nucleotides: TGTGCCAGCAGCTTAGGGAGCGACCGGTTCTACGAGCAGTACTTC.

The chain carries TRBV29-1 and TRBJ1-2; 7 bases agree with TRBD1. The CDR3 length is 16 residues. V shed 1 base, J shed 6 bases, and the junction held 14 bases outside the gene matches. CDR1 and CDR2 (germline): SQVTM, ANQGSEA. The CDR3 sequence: CSVEVGRGPEADGYTF. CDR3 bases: TGCAGCGTTGAAGTGGGTAGGGGGCCTGAGGCGGATGGCTACACCTTC.